This TCR beta chain was identified in a study of blood T cell repertoires in COVID-19 (dated by TCRdb to 2018 to 2020). The study in broad terms: Collaborator samples came from the United States, Italy and Spain and covered acute and convalescent phases of COVID-19. Samples came from the ongoing ImmuneRACE study (first 160 participants) plus 1,254 subjects from 6 global collaborators. Subjects who had been exposed to COVID-19, were actively infected with it, or had recovered from it provided the deeply sampled blood TCRbeta repertoires that made up the dataset. A de-identified subject ID, COVID-19 status, age in years and sex were almost always included in the sample metadata. HLA class I and class II types, where available, came from metadata supplied by the sample provider rather than from assay-based typing. The repertoires were released in a freely available public database intended as a resource for research on the immune response to SARS-CoV-2. The prospective study material was composed of cDNA or gDNA derived from T cells, B-cell-depleted T cells, or PBMCs. Broader findings and caveats from the paper: How much clinical and demographic metadata was included differed by source and by participant, and the metadata was provided uncurated.

TCRbeta CDR3 regions were amplified from genomic DNA using the immunoSEQ Assay, a bias-controlled multiplex PCR. Under the source paper's analysis protocol: Nucleated cell counts per sample were estimated from amplification of reference gene primers within the assay. To quantify the absolute abundance of each unique TCRbeta CDR3 rearrangement, sequence reads were collapsed and filtered. Productive Simpson clonality was computed per sample as the square root of Simpson's diversity index over productive rearrangements. This is the immuneACCESS table as TCRdb keeps it, with only in-frame sequences that have V and J called. A part of the clones is gone; compared with another copy, unresolved V genes explain less than half, and the rest is unexplained. D and trimming come from the DNA, and the V and J calls and clone size come from that table. This sample comprises around 250,000 clones, approximately 85% of them detected only once. The ten largest clonotypes hold 5% to 7% of the sample.

Worth noting for this clone: The antigen this receptor binds is unknown. Per-base quality was not reported, and no clone a single base away is much larger than it.

At one collaborating source in Seattle, patients were enrolled during active infection and were followed longitudinally through the course of disease. The collaborating institutions used their own protocols to collect whole blood in K2EDTA tubes. For TCRbeta analysis, collaborator samples were shipped as frozen whole blood, as isolated PBMCs, or as DNA extracted from either sample type. Sample: peripheral blood. This receptor was taken from a woman aged 80 or over with COVID-19, enrolled during active disease.

The DNA sequence is given as TGTGCCAGCTCACGAAGGGGGACAGGGGTGCAAGAGACCCAGTACTTC. This encodes CASSRRGTGVQETQYF. The V gene is TRBV28 and the J gene is TRBJ2-5, and TRBD1 matches 10 of the central bases. CDR1 and CDR2, per the germline V gene, are MDHEN and SYDVKM. Unmatched junction bases come to 11, with V trimmed by 8 bases and J by 2 bases. The CDR3 runs 16 amino acids, cysteine and phenylalanine included. Only CDR3 DNA is held: 48 bases, read in frame from base 1.